This T cell receptor beta chain is drawn from a study of blood T cell repertoires in COVID-19. Study as a whole: Sources were T cells, B-cell-depleted T cells, or PBMCs; the material itself was cDNA or gDNA.

Per the authors' pipeline: Cell counts per sample came from amplifying reference gene primers. Measured with immunoSEQ multiplex PCR; TCRdb has only the in-frame clones, and not every one. Clonal size and the V and J genes are those of that table, whereas D and trimming came from the DNA. Among 100,000 or so clones listed, roughly 90% were seen once. V was clipped by 4 bases and J by 2 bases, with 9 bases between them. Germline V gives CDR1 SGHDN, CDR2 FVKESK. The CDR3 covers 13 residues. The chain employs TRBV14 and TRBJ2-7; D ambiguous. This clonotype was sampled from a woman aged 60 to 75 with acute or convalescent COVID-19. Sequencing used peripheral blood. The CDR3 sequence: CASSRDLAYEQYF. DNA for the CDR3: TGTGCCAGCAGCCGCGATCTTGCCTACGAGCAGTACTTC.